The next 3 T cell receptor beta chains were all read from a single sample in a study of T cells in Graves' hyperthyroidism and ophthalmopathy. From RNA transcripts, TCR beta CDR3 regions were amplified. HTBI primers drove first-round RT-PCR of the TCR CDR3. TCRdb reprocessed the multiplex PCR reads via MiXCR and lists one record per CDR3 protein. The data contain around 700,000 distinct CDR3 sequences, around a sixth of them singletons. The source material was blood. These receptors originate from a woman aged 50 to 60 with Graves' hyperthyroidism that later progressed to Graves' ophthalmopathy.

As DNA, the CDR3 is TGTGCCAGCAGTCGGACAGTTGAAGCCAAAAACATTCAGTACTTC. Its protein product is CASSRTVEAKNIQYF. This chain uses TRBV2 with TRBJ2-4; a weak D match, TRBD1 (6 bases). CDR1 and CDR2 (germline): SNHLY, FYNNEI. The CDR3 has 15 amino acids. The V end was cut by 5 bases, the J end by 0 bases, with 11 bases between.

This clonotype has a count of ten or more. The chain joins TRBV5-8 to TRBJ2-1; 7 positions match TRBD2. This CDR3 is built from 14 residues. The trim removed 0 bases at V and 8 bases at J, leaving 5 bases unmatched. CDR1 is SGHTS and CDR2 is YDEGEE in the germline V gene. The chain's CDR3 is CASSLEPGRDEQFF. The CDR3 DNA follows: TGTGCCAGCAGCTTGGAGCCAGGGAGGGATGAGCAGTTCTTC. Full variable domain (rest looked up from reference TRBV5-8 and TRBJ2-1): EAGVTQSPTHLIKTRGQQATLRCSPISGHTSVYWYQQALGLGLQFLLWYDEGEERNRGNFPPRFSGRQFPNYSSELNVNALELEDSALYLCASSLEPGRDEQFFGPGTRLTVL.

V is TRBV15 and J is TRBJ2-7; tentative D call: TRBD2 (6 bases). The ends were cut back, 0 bases at V and 6 bases at J, with 18 bases in the middle. This CDR3 is 16 amino acids long. Germline lookup yields CDR1 LNHNV and CDR2 YYDKDF (reference sequence). Here the CDR3 DNA reads TGTGCCACCAGCAGAGATGAGTGGGACTCCAATCGCGAGCAGTACTTC. Its protein is CATSRDEWDSNREQYF.